The 14 T cell receptor beta chains presented below share a single source sample, sequenced in a study of read filtering for tumor transcriptome and immune sequencing. This library used approximately 370 ng RNA and molecular barcoded adaptors spanning alpha/delta and beta/gamma chains. One entry per CDR3 protein results from TCRdb running MiXCR on the reads. The sample lists roughly 93,000 distinct CDR3 sequences, 20% to 25% occurring once. Input material: a population of CD138-negative cells sorted from bone marrow. These receptors were collected from a donor older than 35 with multiple myeloma.

This clonotype came up many times. The chain employs TRBV12-3 or TRBV12-4 and TRBJ1-6; D not resolved. This CDR3 contains 15 residues. V was shortened by 5 bases and J by 9 bases, with 17 bases between the two germline ends. The CDR3 sequence is CASSKQNDRFSPLHF. The CDR3 coding sequence is TGTGCCAGCAGTAAGCAGAACGACCGATTTTCACCCCTCCACTTT.

The genes are TRBV28 and TRBJ1-1, with D unclear. The CDR3 loop spans 14 amino acids. Germline CDR1 is MDHEN and CDR2 is SYDVKM. With 5 bases removed from V and 6 bases from J, the gap between germline ends came to 16 bases. The chain's CDR3 is CASSDAPYYAEAFF. The CDR3 bases are TGTGCCAGCAGTGACGCCCCCTACTACGCTGAAGCTTTCTTT.

This clonotype showed up just a few times. The V gene is TRBV7-9, the J gene TRBJ1-1; D uncertain. Germline assignment: CDR1 SEHNR and CDR2 FQNEAQ (reference sequence). V gave up 5 bases and J gave up 5 bases, with 15 bases separating them. The CDR3 is made up of 14 amino acids. The CDR3 reads CASSHSNSETEAFF. The CDR3 nucleotides read TGTGCCAGCAGCCACAGTAATTCCGAAACTGAAGCTTTCTTT. The full variable domain, completed using reference TRBV7-9 and TRBJ1-1, is DTGVSQNPRHKITKRGQNVTFRCDPISEHNRLYWYRQTLGQGPEFLTYFQNEAQLEKSRLLSDRFSAERPKGSFSTLEIQRTEQGDSAMYLCASSHSNSETEAFFGQGTRLTVV.

This chain uses TRBV28 with TRBJ1-5; D gene uncertain. Deletions cut 8 bases from V and 7 bases from J, with 15 bases between. The CDR3 length is 13 residues. In germline, CDR1 is MDHEN, CDR2 SYDVKM. CDR3 protein: CASEDSTHQPQHF. The CDR3 bases are TGTGCCAGCGAGGACTCAACCCACCAGCCCCAGCATTTT.

Many counts were recorded for this clonotype. V and J are TRBV5-1 and TRBJ2-1, with D hard to call. Trimming cost V 2 bases and J 5 bases, with 14 bases left between them. Germline V gives CDR1 SGHRS, CDR2 YFSETQ. The CDR3 length is 15 residues. This CDR3 is CASSFHCYKDNEQFF. The DNA of the CDR3 is TGCGCCAGCAGCTTTCATTGCTACAAGGACAATGAGCAGTTCTTC.

This clonotype showed up just once. The chain links TRBV6-1 to TRBJ1-4; 9 bases align to TRBD1. CDR1 is MNHNS, CDR2 SASEGT, per germline. The length of the CDR3 is 16 residues. V dropped 6 bases and J dropped 2; count of bases not matched to a gene: 7. CDR3 loop: CASRIGQGNTNEKLFF. The CDR3 coding sequence is TGTGCCAGCAGGATAGGACAGGGGAACACTAATGAAAAACTGTTTTTT.

This clonotype was seen repeatedly, ten times or more. The V call is TRBV20-1, the J call TRBJ2-1; D remains unclear. Germline V lookup: CDR1 DFQATT, CDR2 SNEGSKA (reference sequence). V was trimmed by 6 bases and J by 0 bases, leaving 15 bases between them. This CDR3 has 15 amino acids. CDR3 in DNA: TGCAGTGCGATCCAACCTCAAAGCTCCTACAATGAGCAGTTCTTC. Its translation is CSAIQPQSSYNEQFF.

The rearrangement links TRBV5-1 to TRBJ1-2; D call uncertain. The CDR3 is made up of 12 amino acids. Germline V gives CDR1 SGHRS, CDR2 YFSETQ. V lost 4 bases, J lost 8 bases, and 12 bases lay in between. The CDR3 loop is CASSPGLRGYTF. CDR3 nucleotide sequence: TGCGCCAGCAGCCCTGGTCTACGGGGCTACACCTTC.

This clonotype was counted a few times. The chain employs TRBV7-6 and TRBJ2-7; weak D call: TRBD1 (6 bases). Germline loops: CDR1 SGHVS, CDR2 FNYEAQ. This CDR3 contains 13 residues. V was clipped by 2 bases and J by 2 bases, with 7 bases between them. The DNA of the CDR3 is TGTGCCAGCAGCTTAAACAGGGCCTACGAGCAGTACTTC. Amino acid sequence: CASSLNRAYEQYF.

This clonotype occurred many times. The chain uses TRBV6-5 and TRBJ2-7; the D gene is possibly TRBD2 (5 bases). The CDR3 sequence is 14 residues long. The germline V gene has CDR1 MNHEY and CDR2 SVGAGI. Trimming took 5 bases from V and 1 from J, leaving 12 bases between them. For the CDR3, the DNA is TGTGCCAGCAGTCCCTGGACTGCTTCCTACGAGCAGTACTTC. Residues: CASSPWTASYEQYF.

The sample holds many counts of this clonotype. The chain recombines TRBV20-1 with TRBJ2-5; 8 bases are shared with TRBD2. Losses at the gene ends were 0 bases for V and 7 bases for J; bases not matched to a gene: 7. This CDR3 is built from 14 residues. CDR1 and CDR2 (germline): DFQATT, SNEGSKA (reference sequence). The CDR3 sequence: CSAREAGAGATQYF. The CDR3 bases are TGCAGTGCTAGAGAAGCGGGGGCTGGTGCGACCCAGTACTTC.

This chain uses TRBV29-1 with TRBJ1-2; TRBD1 aligns across 8 bases. V lost 6 bases and J lost 5; bases outside the gene matches: 11. The germline V gene has CDR1 SQVTM and CDR2 ANQGSEA. This CDR3 comprises 14 residues. CDR3 amino acids: CSVAVGTGRYGYTF. In DNA form, the CDR3 reads TGCAGCGTGGCGGTCGGGACAGGTCGGTATGGCTACACCTTC.

The sample holds many counts of this clonotype. CDR3: CASKLEVAGRDTQYF. As DNA, the CDR3 is TGCGCCAGCAAGCTCGAAGTAGCGGGGAGAGATACGCAGTATTTT. The genes are TRBV5-1 and TRBJ2-3; 8 bases line up with TRBD2. The CDR3 has 15 amino acids. Germline V gene lookup returns CDR1 SGHRS and CDR2 YFSETQ. Trimming at V came to 6 bases and at J to 5 bases, leaving 11 bases not matched to a gene.

This clonotype was observed a handful of times. One base away lies a much larger clone, so this may be a sequencing read error. The chain joins TRBV5-1 to TRBJ2-7, with 9 bases that match TRBD1. In germline, CDR1 is SGHRS, CDR2 YFSETQ. This CDR3 spans 14 amino acids. This chain's CDR3 is CSSSLPDRGAEQYF. The CDR3 DNA reads TGCTCCAGCAGCTTGCCGGACAGGGGAGCCGAGCAGTACTTC.